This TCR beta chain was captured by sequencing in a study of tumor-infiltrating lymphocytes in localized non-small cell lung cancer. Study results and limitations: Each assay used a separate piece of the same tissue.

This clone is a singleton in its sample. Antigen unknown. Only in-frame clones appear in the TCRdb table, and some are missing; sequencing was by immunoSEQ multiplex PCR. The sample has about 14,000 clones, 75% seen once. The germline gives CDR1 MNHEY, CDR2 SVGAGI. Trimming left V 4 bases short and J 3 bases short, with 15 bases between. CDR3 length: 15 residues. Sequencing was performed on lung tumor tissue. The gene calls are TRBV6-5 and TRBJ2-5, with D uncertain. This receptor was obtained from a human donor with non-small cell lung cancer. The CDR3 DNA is TGTGCCAGCAGTTTTCGGTCAGCCACAAAAGAGACCCAGTACTTC. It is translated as CASSFRSATKETQYF.